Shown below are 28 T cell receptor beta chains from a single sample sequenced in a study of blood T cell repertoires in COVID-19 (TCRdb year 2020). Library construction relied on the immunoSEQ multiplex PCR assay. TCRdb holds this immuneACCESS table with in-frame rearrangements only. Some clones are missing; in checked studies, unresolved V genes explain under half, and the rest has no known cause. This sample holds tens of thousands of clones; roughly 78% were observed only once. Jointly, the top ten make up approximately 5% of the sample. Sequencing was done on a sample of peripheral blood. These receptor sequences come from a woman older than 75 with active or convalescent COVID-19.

CDR3 sequence (DNA): TGCGCCAGCAGTTCCCGGGACAGGGTCTGGTTAGGCACTGAAGCTTTCTTT. It is translated as CASSSRDRVWLGTEAFF. The chain combines TRBV5-1 with TRBJ1-1; 9 bases fit TRBD1. The trim removed 5 bases at V and 4 bases at J, leaving 15 bases unmatched. There are 17 residues in the CDR3. Germline CDR1 and CDR2: SGHRS and YFSETQ.

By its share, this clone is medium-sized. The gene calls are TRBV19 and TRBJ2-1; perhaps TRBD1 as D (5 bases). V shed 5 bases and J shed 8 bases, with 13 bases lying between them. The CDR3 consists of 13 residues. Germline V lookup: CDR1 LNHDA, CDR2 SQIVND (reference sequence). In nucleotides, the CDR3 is TGTGCCAGTAGTTTCAGGGTAAAGGATGAGCAGTTCTTC. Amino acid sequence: CASSFRVKDEQFF.

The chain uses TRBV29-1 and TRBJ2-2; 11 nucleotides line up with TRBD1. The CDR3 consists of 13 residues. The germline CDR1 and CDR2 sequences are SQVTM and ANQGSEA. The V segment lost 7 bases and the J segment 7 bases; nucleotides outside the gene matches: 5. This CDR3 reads CSGTGGWGGELFF. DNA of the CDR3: TGCAGCGGGACAGGGGGCTGGGGCGGGGAGCTGTTTTTT.

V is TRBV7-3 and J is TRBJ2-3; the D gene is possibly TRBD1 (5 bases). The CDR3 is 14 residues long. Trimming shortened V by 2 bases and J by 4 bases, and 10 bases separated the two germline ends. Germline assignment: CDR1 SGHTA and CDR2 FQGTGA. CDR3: CASSLARVADTQYF. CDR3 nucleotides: TGTGCCAGCAGCTTAGCCAGGGTTGCAGATACGCAGTATTTT.

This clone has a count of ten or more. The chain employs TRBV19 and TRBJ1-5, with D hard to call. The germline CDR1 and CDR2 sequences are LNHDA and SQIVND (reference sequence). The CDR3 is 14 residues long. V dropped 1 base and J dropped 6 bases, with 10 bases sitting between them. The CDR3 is CASSIVTQSQPQHF. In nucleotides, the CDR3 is TGTGCCAGTAGTATAGTGACACAGAGTCAGCCCCAGCATTTT. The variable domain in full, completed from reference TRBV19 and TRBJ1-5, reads DGGITQSPKYLFRKEGQNVTLSCEQNLNHDAMYWYRQDPGQGLRLIYYSQIVNDFQKGDIAEGYSVSREKKESFPLTVTSAQKNPTAFYLCASSIVTQSQPQHFGDGTRLSIL.

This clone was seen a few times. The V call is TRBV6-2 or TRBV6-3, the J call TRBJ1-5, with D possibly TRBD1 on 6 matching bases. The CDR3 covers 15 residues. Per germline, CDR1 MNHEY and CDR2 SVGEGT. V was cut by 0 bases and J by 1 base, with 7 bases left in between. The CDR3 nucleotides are TGTGCCAGCAGTTACTCTGGGGGCAGCAATCAGCCCCAGCATTTT. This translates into CASSYSGGSNQPQHF.

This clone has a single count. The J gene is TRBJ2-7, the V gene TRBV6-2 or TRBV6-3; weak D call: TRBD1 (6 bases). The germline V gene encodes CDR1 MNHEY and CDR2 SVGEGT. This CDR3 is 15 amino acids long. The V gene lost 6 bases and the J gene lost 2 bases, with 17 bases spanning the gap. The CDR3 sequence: CASRYRDTTTYEQYF. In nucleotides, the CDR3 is TGTGCCAGCAGGTACCGGGACACAACCACCTACGAGCAGTACTTC.

The CDR3 DNA is TGTGCCAGCAGTTTACGGACAGGGGGCGCCGGGGGGAAAGGGCCCGAGCAGTACTTC. Its translation is CASSLRTGGAGGKGPEQYF. The V call is TRBV28, the J call TRBJ2-7, with TRBD1 matching over 11 bases. Germline loops: CDR1 MDHEN, CDR2 SYDVKM. The CDR3 loop spans 19 amino acids. With V trimmed by 2 bases and J by 6 bases, 18 bases remained unmatched.

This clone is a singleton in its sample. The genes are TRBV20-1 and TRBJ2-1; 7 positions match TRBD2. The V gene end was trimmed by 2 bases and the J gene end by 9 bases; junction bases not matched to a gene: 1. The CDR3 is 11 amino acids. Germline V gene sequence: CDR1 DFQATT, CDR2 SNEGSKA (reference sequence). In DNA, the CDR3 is TGCAGTGCTAGACCGGGAGGTGAGCAGTTCTTC. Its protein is CSARPGGEQFF.

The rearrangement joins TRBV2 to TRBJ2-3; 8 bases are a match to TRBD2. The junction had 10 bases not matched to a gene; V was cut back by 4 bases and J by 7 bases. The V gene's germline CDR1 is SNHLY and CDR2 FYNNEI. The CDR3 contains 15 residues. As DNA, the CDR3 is TGTGCCAGCAGTGCGGCTAGCGGGCTGGGTTATACGCAGTATTTT. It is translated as CASSAASGLGYTQYF.

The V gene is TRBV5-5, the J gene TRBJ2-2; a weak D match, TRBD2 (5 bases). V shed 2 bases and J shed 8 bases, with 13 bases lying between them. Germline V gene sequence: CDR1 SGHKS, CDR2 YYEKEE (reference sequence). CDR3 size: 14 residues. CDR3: CASSLLPGGGELFF. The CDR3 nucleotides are TGTGCCAGCAGCTTACTCCCCGGAGGAGGGGAGCTGTTTTTT.

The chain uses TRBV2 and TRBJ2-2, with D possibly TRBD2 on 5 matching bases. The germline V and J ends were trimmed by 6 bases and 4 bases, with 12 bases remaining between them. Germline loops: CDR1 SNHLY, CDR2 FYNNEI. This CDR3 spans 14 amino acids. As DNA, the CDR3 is TGTGCCAGCAGAGAGGGATTGAGCACCGGGGAGCTGTTTTTT. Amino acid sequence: CASREGLSTGELFF.

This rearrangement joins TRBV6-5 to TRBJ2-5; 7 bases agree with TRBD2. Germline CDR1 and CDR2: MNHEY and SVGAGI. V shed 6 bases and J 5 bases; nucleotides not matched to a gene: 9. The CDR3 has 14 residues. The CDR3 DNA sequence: TGTGCCAGCAGACACCGGGGAGGGGATGAGACCCAGTACTTC. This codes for CASRHRGGDETQYF.

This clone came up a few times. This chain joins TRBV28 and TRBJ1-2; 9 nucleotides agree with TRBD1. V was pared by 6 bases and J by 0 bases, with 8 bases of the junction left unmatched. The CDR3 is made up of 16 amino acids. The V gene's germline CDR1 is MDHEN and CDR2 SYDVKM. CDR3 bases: TGTGCCAGCAGGAACACAGGGGGCCAAGCTAACTATGGCTACACCTTC. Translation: CASRNTGGQANYGYTF.

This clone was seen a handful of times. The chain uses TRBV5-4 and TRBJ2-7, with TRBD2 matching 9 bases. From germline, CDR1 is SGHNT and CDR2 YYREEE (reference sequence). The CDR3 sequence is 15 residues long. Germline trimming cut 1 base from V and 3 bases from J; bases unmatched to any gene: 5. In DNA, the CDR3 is TGTGCCAGCAGCTTGATGACTAGCGGCCACTACGAGCAGTACTTC. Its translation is CASSLMTSGHYEQYF.

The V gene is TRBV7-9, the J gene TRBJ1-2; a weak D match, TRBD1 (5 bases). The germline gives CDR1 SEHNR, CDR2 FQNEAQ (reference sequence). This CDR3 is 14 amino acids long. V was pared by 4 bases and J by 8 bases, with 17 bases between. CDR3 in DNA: TGTGCCAGCAGCTCTCCGGGGACTTTCGGGGGCTACACCTTC. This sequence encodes CASSSPGTFGGYTF. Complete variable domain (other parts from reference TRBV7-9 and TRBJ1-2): DTGVSQNPRHKITKRGQNVTFRCDPISEHNRLYWYRQTLGQGPEFLTYFQNEAQLEKSRLLSDRFSAERPKGSFSTLEIQRTEQGDSAMYLCASSSPGTFGGYTFGSGTRLTVV.

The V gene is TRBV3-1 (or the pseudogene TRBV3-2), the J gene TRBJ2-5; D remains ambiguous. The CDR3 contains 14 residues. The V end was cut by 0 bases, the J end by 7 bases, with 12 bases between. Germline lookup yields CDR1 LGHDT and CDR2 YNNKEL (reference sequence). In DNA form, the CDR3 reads TGTGCCAGCAGCCAAGATACCTCCCCGGGGACCCAGTACTTC. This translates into CASSQDTSPGTQYF.

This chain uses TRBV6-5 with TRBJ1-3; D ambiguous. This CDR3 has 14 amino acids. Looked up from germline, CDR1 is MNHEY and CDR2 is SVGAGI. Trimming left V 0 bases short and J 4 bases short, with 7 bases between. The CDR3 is CASSYSRPGNTIYF. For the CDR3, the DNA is TGTGCCAGCAGTTACTCCAGGCCGGGAAACACCATATATTTT.

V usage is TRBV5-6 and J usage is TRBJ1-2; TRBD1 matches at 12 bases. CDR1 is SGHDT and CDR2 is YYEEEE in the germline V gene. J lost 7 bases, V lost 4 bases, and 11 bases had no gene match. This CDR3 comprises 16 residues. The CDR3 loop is CASSSRDRGRVGGYTF. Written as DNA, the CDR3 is TGTGCCAGCAGCAGTCGGGACAGGGGGCGCGTTGGTGGCTACACCTTC.

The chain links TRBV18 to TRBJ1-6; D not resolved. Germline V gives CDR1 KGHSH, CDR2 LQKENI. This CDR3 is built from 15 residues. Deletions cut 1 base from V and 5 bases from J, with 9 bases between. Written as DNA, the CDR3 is TGTGCCAGCTCACCACAGAGTTCGAATAATTCACCCCTCCACTTT. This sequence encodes CASSPQSSNNSPLHF.

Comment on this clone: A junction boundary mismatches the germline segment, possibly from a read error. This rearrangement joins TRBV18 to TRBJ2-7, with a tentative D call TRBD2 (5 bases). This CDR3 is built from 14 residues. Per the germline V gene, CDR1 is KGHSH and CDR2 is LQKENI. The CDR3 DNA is TGTGCCAGCTCACCAATTCCTACCAGCTCCCCGGGGAACTTC. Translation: CASSPIPTSSPGNF.

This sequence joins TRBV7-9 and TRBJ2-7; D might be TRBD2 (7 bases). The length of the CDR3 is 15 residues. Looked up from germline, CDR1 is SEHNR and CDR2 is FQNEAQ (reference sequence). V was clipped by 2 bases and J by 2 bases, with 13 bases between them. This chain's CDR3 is CASSLIGGPTYEQYF. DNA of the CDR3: TGTGCCAGCAGCTTAATCGGGGGGCCGACCTACGAGCAGTACTTC.

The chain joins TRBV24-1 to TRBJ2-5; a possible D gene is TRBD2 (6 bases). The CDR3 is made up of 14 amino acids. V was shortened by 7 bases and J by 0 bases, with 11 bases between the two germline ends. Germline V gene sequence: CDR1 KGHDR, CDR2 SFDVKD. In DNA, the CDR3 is TGTGCCACCAGGGGCGGCGGGAACCAAGAGACCCAGTACTTC. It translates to CATRGGGNQETQYF.

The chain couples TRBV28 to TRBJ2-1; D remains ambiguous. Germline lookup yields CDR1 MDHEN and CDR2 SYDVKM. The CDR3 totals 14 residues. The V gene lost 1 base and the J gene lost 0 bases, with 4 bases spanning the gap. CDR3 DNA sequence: TGTGCCAGCAGTTTATCTAGCTCCTACAATGAGCAGTTCTTC. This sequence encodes CASSLSSSYNEQFF.

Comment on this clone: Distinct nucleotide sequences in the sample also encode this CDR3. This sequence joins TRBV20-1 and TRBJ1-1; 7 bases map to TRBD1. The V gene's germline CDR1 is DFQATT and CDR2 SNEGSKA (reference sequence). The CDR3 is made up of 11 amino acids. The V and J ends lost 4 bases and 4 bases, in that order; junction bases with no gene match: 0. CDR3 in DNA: TGCAGTGCTACAGGGGGCACTGAAGCTTTCTTT. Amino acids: CSATGGTEAFF.

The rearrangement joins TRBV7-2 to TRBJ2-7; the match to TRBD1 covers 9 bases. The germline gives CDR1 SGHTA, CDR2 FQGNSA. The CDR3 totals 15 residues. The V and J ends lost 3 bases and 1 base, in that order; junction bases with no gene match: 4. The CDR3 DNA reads TGTGCCAGCAGCTTGACCGGGACAGGGTCCTACGAGCAGTACTTC. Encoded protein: CASSLTGTGSYEQYF.

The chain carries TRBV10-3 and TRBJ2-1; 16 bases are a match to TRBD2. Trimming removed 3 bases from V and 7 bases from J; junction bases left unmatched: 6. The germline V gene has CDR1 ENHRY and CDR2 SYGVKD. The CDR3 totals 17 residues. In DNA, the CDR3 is TGTGCCATCAGTGACTCGGGACTAGCGGGGGGGCGAAATGAGCAGTTCTTC. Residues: CAISDSGLAGGRNEQFF.

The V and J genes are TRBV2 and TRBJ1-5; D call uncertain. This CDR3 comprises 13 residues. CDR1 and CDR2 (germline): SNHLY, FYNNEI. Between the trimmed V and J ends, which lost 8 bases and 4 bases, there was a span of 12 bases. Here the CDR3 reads CASALRENQPQHF. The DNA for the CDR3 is TGTGCCAGCGCCCTGCGGGAAAATCAGCCCCAGCATTTT.